The present T cell receptor beta chain was sequenced within a study of human T cells and chemical hapten exposure. Study summary: Per-sample TCR yields varied mainly from small pooled library volume differences.

In the library, unique molecular identifiers were attached to individual cDNA molecules. Original handling: From approximately 21,000 to 630,000 TCRs were found per sample, with a median of around 96,000. TCRdb analysed the 5' RACE reads with MiXCR anew, one entry per CDR3 protein. The V and J calls and clone size come from TCRdb's table, not from the authors' own analysis. Of 81,000 or so distinct CDR3 sequences listed, about 8.4% are singletons. It was from unfractionated whole blood that total RNA was extracted. The sample holds many counts of this clonotype. The receptor was isolated from a male donor in good health.

Written as DNA, the CDR3 is TGTGCCAGCAGTTTTTCCAGGGGAGCTGAAGCTTTCTTT. Amino acid sequence: CASSFSRGAEAFF. V usage is TRBV28 and J usage is TRBJ1-1; the D gene is possibly TRBD1 (6 bases). Germline values: CDR1 MDHEN, CDR2 SYDVKM. With 3 bases removed from V and 6 bases from J, the gap between germline ends came to 11 bases. The CDR3 covers 13 residues.